The present T cell receptor beta chain was sequenced within a study of blood T cell repertoires in COVID-19. Study as a whole: The origin of the acute and convalescent COVID-19 samples was the United States, Italy and Spain. The cDNA or gDNA used as material had been derived from T cells, B-cell-depleted T cells, or PBMCs.

The CDR3 extends over 16 amino acids. Trimming removed 2 bases from V and 5 bases from J; junction bases left unmatched: 8. Germline values: CDR1 SGHTA, CDR2 FQGNSA. Original processing methods: Estimates of nucleated cell counts were drawn from the amplification of reference gene primers. Libraries were prepared by immunoSEQ multiplex PCR; TCRdb keeps only in-frame clonotypes and omits some of them. The V and J calls and clone size were taken over from that table, and D and trimming were inferred from the DNA. The sample lists approximately 100,000 clones, roughly 89% seen once, with roughly 4.9% in the top ten. This clone appeared a few times.

The V call is TRBV7-2, the J call TRBJ2-1; TRBD1 agrees at 8 bases. The receptor comes from a woman older than 75 with active COVID-19. The sequenced sample was peripheral blood. The CDR3 nucleotides read TGTGCCAGCAGCTTAAATCCCAGGGGGCTAGACAATGAGCAGTTCTTC. Its protein is CASSLNPRGLDNEQFF.